In this sample, the clone carrying this T cell receptor (beta chain) turned up once. These data come from a study of blood T cell repertoires in COVID-19. Turning to the study itself: PBMCs, B-cell-depleted T cells, or T cells provided the cDNA or gDNA that made up the material.

CDR1 is MNHEY and CDR2 is SVGEGT in the germline V gene. The CDR3 has 15 residues. The V end was cut by 4 bases, the J end by 1 base, with 13 bases between. Per the authors' pipeline: Using reference gene primer amplification, nucleated cell counts were estimated. Assay: immunoSEQ multiplex PCR; the TCRdb copy retains only in-frame clones and omits some. The DNA gave D and trimming, while V, J and clone size come from that table. The data contain over 75,000 clones, roughly 85% of them seen just once; the ten biggest clones take up 10% to 12%. The sample was peripheral blood. This sequence was found in a human donor in a cohort sampled during active COVID-19. This chain connects TRBV6-2 or TRBV6-3 to TRBJ1-1; D is unresolved. This CDR3 reads CASSWRSRQNTEAFF. CDR3 in DNA: TGTGCCAGCAGTTGGCGGTCGCGGCAGAACACTGAAGCTTTCTTT.